A selection of T cell receptor beta chains follows, all from one sample in a study of response to subunit inactivated influenza vaccine. TCRdb analysed the RT-PCR reads with MiXCR anew, one entry per CDR3 protein. The sample lists about 700,000 distinct CDR3 sequences, less than 20% seen once, with around 10% in the top ten. Material: PBMCs from blood, obtained approximately 13 days after vaccination. These receptors were collected from a man aged 50 or older who received an inactivated influenza vaccine. CDR3s include the opening cysteine and the closing phenylalanine or tryptophan. Fields, in order: V gene, J gene, clone size, D gene, CDR3 protein, CDR3 DNA. The D gene is left open where the match is weak. For some rows the clone size is stated as once, few or many, or as a class when expanded; others skip it.

v_gene: TRBV5-1; j_gene: TRBJ2-7; abundance: few; d_gene: TRBD2; CDR3aa: CASSSSGTSYEQYF; CDR3nt: TGCGCCAGCAGCTCAAGCGGGACGTCCTACGAGCAGTACTTC
v_gene: TRBV29-1; j_gene: TRBJ1-1; abundance: few; d_gene: .; CDR3aa: CSAVDEQGFTEAFF; CDR3nt: TGCAGCGCGGTCGATGAACAGGGATTCACTGAAGCTTTCTTT
v_gene: TRBV20-1; j_gene: TRBJ1-2; abundance: few; d_gene: .; CDR3aa: CSAIPGLGYTF; CDR3nt: TGCAGTGCTATTCCAGGTCTTGGCTACACCTTC
v_gene: TRBV5-1; j_gene: TRBJ2-5; abundance: .; d_gene: .; CDR3aa: CASSFYSLDQETQYF; CDR3nt: TGCGCCAGCAGCTTTTACTCACTGGATCAAGAGACCCAGTACTTC
v_gene: TRBV12-3/TRBV12-4; j_gene: TRBJ2-3; abundance: .; d_gene: .; CDR3aa: CASSLGGSAYTQYF; CDR3nt: TGTGCCAGCAGTTTAGGAGGGTCAGCGTATACGCAGTATTTT
v_gene: TRBV9; j_gene: TRBJ2-2; abundance: .; d_gene: .; CDR3aa: CASTPDPVTGELFF; CDR3nt: TGTGCCAGCACTCCGGACCCCGTGACCGGGGAGCTGTTTTTT
v_gene: TRBV20-1; j_gene: TRBJ2-1; abundance: .; d_gene: .; CDR3aa: CSAREPSRSYNEQFF; CDR3nt: TGCAGTGCTAGAGAGCCTAGCCGATCCTACAATGAGCAGTTCTTC
v_gene: TRBV7-9; j_gene: TRBJ2-5; abundance: .; d_gene: .; CDR3aa: CASSLSLGAETQYF; CDR3nt: TGTGCCAGCAGCTTGAGTTTGGGTGCCGAGACCCAGTACTTC
v_gene: TRBV19; j_gene: TRBJ2-7; abundance: .; d_gene: TRBD1; CDR3aa: CASSPLYRGKGFYEQYF; CDR3nt: TGTGCCAGTAGTCCGTTATACAGGGGAAAGGGGTTCTACGAGCAGTACTTC
v_gene: TRBV7-8; j_gene: TRBJ2-5; abundance: few; d_gene: .; CDR3aa: CASSLEYVGETQYF; CDR3nt: TGTGCCAGCAGCTTAGAGTACGTGGGAGAGACCCAGTACTTC
v_gene: TRBV12-3/TRBV12-4; j_gene: TRBJ2-1; abundance: few; d_gene: TRBD1; CDR3aa: CASRGTGGAFYNEQFF; CDR3nt: TGTGCCAGCAGAGGGACAGGGGGCGCTTTCTACAATGAGCAGTTCTTC
v_gene: TRBV20-1; j_gene: TRBJ2-1; abundance: few; d_gene: TRBD2; CDR3aa: CSASILFGLAGGNEQFF; CDR3nt: TGCAGTGCGAGCATTCTCTTCGGGCTAGCGGGAGGAAATGAGCAGTTCTTC
v_gene: TRBV20-1; j_gene: TRBJ2-5; abundance: few; d_gene: .; CDR3aa: CSAIEPGPPRETQYF; CDR3nt: TGCAGTGCTATCGAACCGGGTCCCCCGAGGGAGACCCAGTACTTC
v_gene: TRBV6-2/TRBV6-3; j_gene: TRBJ2-7; abundance: few; d_gene: TRBD2; CDR3aa: CASSPRLAWEQYF; CDR3nt: TGTGCCAGCAGCCCTAGACTAGCGTGGGAGCAGTACTTC
v_gene: TRBV28; j_gene: TRBJ2-3; abundance: few; d_gene: .; CDR3aa: CASTSQGTSDTQYF; CDR3nt: TGTGCCAGCACGTCGCAAGGGACATCAGATACGCAGTATTTT